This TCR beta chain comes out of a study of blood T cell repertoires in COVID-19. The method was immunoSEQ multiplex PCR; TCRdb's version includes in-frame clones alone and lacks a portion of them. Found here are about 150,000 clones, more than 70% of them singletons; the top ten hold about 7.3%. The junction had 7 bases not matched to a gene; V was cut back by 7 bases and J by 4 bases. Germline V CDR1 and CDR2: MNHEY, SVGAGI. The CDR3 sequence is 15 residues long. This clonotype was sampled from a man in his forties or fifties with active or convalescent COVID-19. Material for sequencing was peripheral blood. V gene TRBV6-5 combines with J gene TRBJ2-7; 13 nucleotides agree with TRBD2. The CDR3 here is CASTWTSGSGYEQYF. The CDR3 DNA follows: TGTGCCAGCACGTGGACTAGCGGGAGTGGGTACGAGCAGTACTTC.